These 7 T cell receptor beta chains share one sample of origin, sequenced in a study of CD8 T cells in Susac syndrome. With random hexamers, 0.5 to 1 ug RNA was reverse transcribed. TCRdb recomputed calls from the immunoSEQ multiplex PCR reads with MiXCR, one row per CDR3 protein. Among about 130,000 distinct CDR3 sequences listed, approximately 90% were seen once. Source material: CD8+ T cells from PBMCs. Receptor source: a human donor with multiple sclerosis.

This clonotype was counted a few times. The J gene is TRBJ2-7, the V gene TRBV27, with D possibly called TRBD1 or TRBD2 (5 bases each). This CDR3 spans 12 amino acids. In germline, CDR1 is MNHEY, CDR2 SMNVEV (reference sequence). Trimming took 1 base from V and 5 from J, leaving 6 bases between them. The CDR3 DNA is TGTGCCAGCAGTTTATTGGGGGACGAGCAGTACTTC. Residues: CASSLLGDEQYF.

CDR3 in amino acids: CASSVAGGNTYEQYF. The CDR3 DNA is TGTGCCAGCAGCGTAGCTGGGGGGAATACCTACGAGCAGTACTTC. The chain uses TRBV9 and TRBJ2-7; TRBD2 might be the D (6 bases). Trimming left V 0 bases short and J 2 bases short, with 12 bases between. The CDR3 is 15 amino acids. Germline values: CDR1 SGDLS, CDR2 YYNGEE.

The CDR3 sequence: CASSPLGPGEGNTIYF. CDR3 bases: TGTGCCAGCAGTCCTCTGGGCCCGGGAGAAGGAAACACCATATATTTT. This chain links TRBV6-1 with TRBJ1-3; D is uncertain. The V gene's germline CDR1 is MNHNS and CDR2 SASEGT. The CDR3 spans 16 residues. The V end was cut by 5 bases, the J end by 4 bases, with 18 bases between.

This chain joins TRBV7-2 and TRBJ2-7; no definite D call. Trimming stripped 3 bases from V and 7 bases from J, with 10 bases between. CDR3 length: 12 amino acids. The V gene's germline CDR1 is SGHTA and CDR2 FQGNSA. Here the CDR3 DNA reads TGTGCCAGCAGCTTTAATAGTTGGGAGCAGTACTTC. Its translation is CASSFNSWEQYF.

The chain combines TRBV4-3 with TRBJ1-1; unclear D gene. Germline loops: CDR1 LGHNA, CDR2 YSLEER. V lost 6 bases and J 0 bases, leaving 8 bases between the germline ends. The CDR3 covers 13 residues. For the CDR3, the DNA is TGCGCCAGCAGACAGCTCATGAACACTGAAGCTTTCTTT. This gives the protein CASRQLMNTEAFF.

This clonotype was seen only once. This sequence may be a read error, since a much larger clone differs from it by one base. The final CDR3 position lacks the conserved phenylalanine or tryptophan, pointing to a likely read error. This sequence joins TRBV20-1 and TRBJ2-2; 10 bases map to TRBD2. The CDR3 runs to 15 residues. Germline loops: CDR1 DFQATT, CDR2 SNEGSKA (reference sequence). Germline trimming cut 3 bases from V and 6 bases from J; bases unmatched to any gene: 7. This CDR3 reads CSASPTSGFAGELFL. The CDR3 DNA follows: TGCAGTGCTAGCCCGACTAGCGGGTTCGCCGGGGAGCTGTTTTTA.

This rearrangement joins TRBV5-4 to TRBJ1-1; TRBD1 matches 8 bases. Germline lookup yields CDR1 SGHNT and CDR2 YYREEE (reference sequence). V shed 2 bases and J 4 bases; nucleotides not matched to a gene: 7. CDR3 size: 15 residues. CDR3 sequence (DNA): TGTGCCAGCAGCTTCGACAGGGGCGGGGGCACTGAAGCTTTCTTT. It codes for CASSFDRGGGTEAFF. Supplemented by reference TRBV5-4 and TRBJ1-1, the full variable domain reads ETGVTQSPTHLIKTRGQQVTLRCSSQSGHNTVSWYQQALGQGPQFIFQYYREEENGRGNFPPRFSGLQFPNYSSELNVNALELDDSALYLCASSFDRGGGTEAFFGQGTRLTVV.